This T cell receptor beta chain was captured by sequencing in a study of patients and donors after allogeneic stem cell transplantation. From the RT-PCR reads, TCRdb called clonotypes with MiXCR, one entry per CDR3 protein. The sample consists of tens of thousands of distinct CDR3 sequences, 5% of them appearing once. This clonotype was found many times. The germline V gene encodes CDR1 MNHNS and CDR2 SASEGT. V was pared by 4 bases and J by 6 bases, with 8 bases of the junction left unmatched. CDR3 length equals 14 residues. The sequence came from a human donor who was either an allogeneic HSCT recipient or a stem cell or donor lymphocyte infusion donor (not recorded which). It is not recorded whose cells these are; they may come from a transplant donor. Sequenced: blood, either unsorted or a sorted T cell fraction (not recorded which). The chain carries TRBV6-1 and TRBJ1-1; TRBD1 matches at 7 bases. The CDR3 DNA is TGTGCCAGCAGTGTTACAGGGGCTGGGGCTGAAGCTTTCTTT. This encodes CASSVTGAGAEAFF.